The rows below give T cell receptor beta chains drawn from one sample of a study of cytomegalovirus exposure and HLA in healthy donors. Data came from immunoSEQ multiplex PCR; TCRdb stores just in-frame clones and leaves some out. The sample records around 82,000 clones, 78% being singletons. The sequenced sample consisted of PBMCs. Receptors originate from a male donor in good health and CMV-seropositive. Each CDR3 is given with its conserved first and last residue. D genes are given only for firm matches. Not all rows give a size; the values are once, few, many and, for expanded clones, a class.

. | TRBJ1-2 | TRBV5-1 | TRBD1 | TGCGCCAGCAGCACAGGGGGCTGGGGCTACACCTTC | CASSTGGWGYTF
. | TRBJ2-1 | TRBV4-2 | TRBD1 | TGTGCCAGCAGCCAGGGGGACAGGGGGCTTGGCAATGAGCAGTTCTTC | CASSQGDRGLGNEQFF
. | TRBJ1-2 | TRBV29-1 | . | TGCAGCGTTGCTTCGGGGGGTCCCAACTATGGCTACACCTTC | CSVASGGPNYGYTF
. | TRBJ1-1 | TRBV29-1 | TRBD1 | TGCAGCGTTGAACCCCGAGACAGGGGCACTGAAGCTTTCTTT | CSVEPRDRGTEAFF
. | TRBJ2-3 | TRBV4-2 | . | TGTGCCAGCAGCTCCCGACTTGATTCTAGCACAGATACGCAGTATTTT | CASSSRLDSSTDTQYF
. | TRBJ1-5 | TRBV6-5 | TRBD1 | TGTGCCAGCAGAGCAGGGGGCGGGGGTCCCCAGCATTTT | CASRAGGGGPQHF
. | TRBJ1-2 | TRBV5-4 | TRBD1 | TGTGCCAGCAGCCCACGGACAGGGAACTATGGCTACACCTTC | CASSPRTGNYGYTF
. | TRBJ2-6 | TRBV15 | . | TGTGCCACCAGCGGGGGGGACACTGGGGCCAACGTCCTGACTTTC | CATSGGDTGANVLTF
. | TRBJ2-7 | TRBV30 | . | TGTGCCTGGAGTGTATGGACGGGGAGGCCTGGCGAGCAGTACTTC | CAWSVWTGRPGEQYF
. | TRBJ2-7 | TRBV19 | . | TGTGCCAGTAGTGTCGCTAACCCCTCCTACGAGCAGTACTTC | CASSVANPSYEQYF
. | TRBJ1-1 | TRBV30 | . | TGTGCCTGGAGTCGTTGGGCCGCTGAAGCTTTCTTT | CAWSRWAAEAFF
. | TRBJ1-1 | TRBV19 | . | TGTGCCAGTAGTATGGCGGTGAACACTGAAGCTTTCTTT | CASSMAVNTEAFF
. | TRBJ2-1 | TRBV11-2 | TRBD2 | TGTGCCAGCAGACCCACTAGCGGCGGGAATGAGCAGTTCTTC | CASRPTSGGNEQFF
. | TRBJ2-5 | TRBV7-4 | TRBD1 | TGTGCCAGCAGCTTAAAACGTCCACAGGGGGAAGAAGAGACCCAGTACTTC | CASSLKRPQGEEETQYF
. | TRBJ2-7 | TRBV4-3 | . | TGCGCCAGCAGCCAAGATCCCCAGGTCACCTACGAGCAGTACTTC | CASSQDPQVTYEQYF
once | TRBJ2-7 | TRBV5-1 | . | TGCGCCAGCCTCCTCAACCCGGGCTCCTACGAGCAGTACTTC | CASLLNPGSYEQYF
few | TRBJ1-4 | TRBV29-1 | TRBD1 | TGCAGCGGCGGACAGGGGGACCCTAATGAAAAACTGTTTTTT | CSGGQGDPNEKLFF
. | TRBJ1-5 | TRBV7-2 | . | TGTGCCAGCAGCCGCAGGGTTAGCAATCAGCCCCAGCATTTT | CASSRRVSNQPQHF
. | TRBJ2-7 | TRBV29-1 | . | TGCAGCGTTTTAGGACCAGGGGCGTACGAGCAGTACTTC | CSVLGPGAYEQYF
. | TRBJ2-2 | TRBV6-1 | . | TGTGCCAGCAGTGAGGGGCCGGACACCGGGGAGCTGTTTTTT | CASSEGPDTGELFF
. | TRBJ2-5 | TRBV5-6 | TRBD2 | TGTGCCAGCAGCCTCGGGACTAGCGGGGGTACCCAGTACTTC | CASSLGTSGGTQYF
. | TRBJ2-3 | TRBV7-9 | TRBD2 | TGTGCCAGCAGGTGGACTAGCGCCCGAGATACGCAGTATTTT | CASRWTSARDTQYF
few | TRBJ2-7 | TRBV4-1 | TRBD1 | TGCGCCAGCAGCCGGAATGAGGGACAGCGATCTGGGGAGCAGTACTTC | CASSRNEGQRSGEQYF
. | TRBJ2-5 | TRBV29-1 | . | TGCAGCGTTGATACAGGGCTAGAAGAGACCCAGTACTTC | CSVDTGLEETQYF
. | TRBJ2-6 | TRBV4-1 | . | TGCGCCAGCAGCCAAGCAGGGCAGTCCCGCTCTGGGGCCAACGTCCTGACTTTC | CASSQAGQSRSGANVLTF
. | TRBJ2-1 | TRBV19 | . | TGTGCCAGTACGGACTCCCTCCCGGGGGAAAAGCAGTTCTTC | CASTDSLPGEKQFF
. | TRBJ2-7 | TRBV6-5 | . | TGTGCCAGCAGTCCCCCCGGAGTTCGGGGGTACGAGCAGTACTTC | CASSPPGVRGYEQYF
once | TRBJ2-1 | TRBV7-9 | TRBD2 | TGTGCCAGCGCACGCCACGGGGGAGGGCCTTACAATGAGCAGTTCTTC | CASARHGGGPYNEQFF
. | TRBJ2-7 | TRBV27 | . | TGTGCCAGCAGTTTTAACGGGGGCTACGAGCAGTACTTC | CASSFNGGYEQYF
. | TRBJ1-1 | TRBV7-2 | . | TGTGCCAGCAGCTCCTCCGGGACTATGAACACTGAAGCTTTCTTT | CASSSSGTMNTEAFF
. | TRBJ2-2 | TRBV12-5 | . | TGTGCTAGTGGTCGGGTTGACAGGGAGGTCGGGGAGCTGTTTTTT | CASGRVDREVGELFF
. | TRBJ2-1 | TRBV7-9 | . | TGTGCCAGCAGCTTAGTAGGGGTCAGACACAATGAGCAGTTCTTC | CASSLVGVRHNEQFF
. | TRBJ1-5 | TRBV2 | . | TGTGCCAGCAGTTCCCGGGGGGGGGATCAGCCCCAGCATTTT | CASSSRGGDQPQHF
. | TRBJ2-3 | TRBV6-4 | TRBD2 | TGTGCCAGCAGTGACGATTTTCTAGCGGGGGGTACGCAGTATTTT | CASSDDFLAGGTQYF
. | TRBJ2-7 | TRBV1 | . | TGCACCAGCAGCCAAGATGCTAGCTCCTACGAGCAGTACTTC | CTSSQDASSYEQYF
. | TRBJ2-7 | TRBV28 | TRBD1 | TGTGCCAGCAGTTTACCGACAGGGGTACAGCAGTACTTC | CASSLPTGVQQYF
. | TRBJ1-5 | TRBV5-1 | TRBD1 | TGCGCCAGCAGCGAACAGGGGAGAAGCAATCAGCCCCAGCATTTT | CASSEQGRSNQPQHF